This T cell receptor beta chain appears in the sequencing data of a study of blood T cell repertoires in COVID-19. Study-level background: Italy, Spain and the United States were the sources of the convalescent and acute COVID-19 samples. Nucleic acid was either cDNA or gDNA, and it came from T cells, B-cell-depleted T cells, or PBMCs.

In the original analysis: Reference gene primer amplification gave nucleated cell count estimates. The assay was immunoSEQ multiplex PCR, and TCRdb's table has in-frame clones only and misses some. V and J calls and clone size follow that table, whereas D and trimming were derived from the DNA. This table holds around 40,000 clones, roughly 77% found once. V was pared by 9 bases and J by 0 bases, with 15 bases between. In germline, CDR1 is LNHDA, CDR2 SQIVND (reference sequence). There are 14 residues in the CDR3. The TCR sequence derives from a man older than 75 with active or convalescent COVID-19. The chain combines TRBV19 with TRBJ2-7, with TRBD2 as a possible D gene (6 bases). The sequenced sample consisted of peripheral blood. The CDR3 here is CAREKEGSSYEQYF. The DNA of the CDR3 is TGTGCCAGAGAGAAGGAGGGGAGCTCCTACGAGCAGTACTTC.